Listed below are T cell receptor beta chains from one sample, sequenced in a study of identifying expanded T cells in peripheral blood. Clones were sequenced by immunoSEQ multiplex PCR, and TCRdb holds only the in-frame ones, with some missing. This table has 90,000 to 100,000 clones, roughly 88% appearing once. The specimen was blood. Receptors were obtained from a person between 18 and 75 years old in good health. Both conserved end residues are part of each CDR3. A D gene is named only where the DNA matches it firmly.

j_call: TRBJ2-3
d_call: TRBD2
cdr3_length: 19
v_call: TRBV5-4
cdr3_aa: CASSVTSGGDPVSTDTQYF

j_call: TRBJ2-2
d_call: -
cdr3_length: 15
v_call: TRBV19
cdr3_aa: CASSTSGTNTGELFF

j_call: TRBJ2-6
d_call: -
cdr3_length: 15
v_call: TRBV7-9
cdr3_aa: CASSHGLGGANVLTF

j_call: TRBJ2-1
d_call: -
cdr3_length: 16
v_call: TRBV27
cdr3_aa: CASSLSGGPSYNEQFF

j_call: TRBJ1-4
d_call: -
cdr3_length: 15
v_call: TRBV2
cdr3_aa: CASTRSDRRNEKLFF

j_call: TRBJ2-1
d_call: -
cdr3_length: 11
v_call: TRBV2
cdr3_aa: CASSEHNEQFF

j_call: TRBJ2-2
d_call: -
cdr3_length: 15
v_call: TRBV6-5
cdr3_aa: CASSLAGANTGELFF

j_call: TRBJ2-7
d_call: -
cdr3_length: 17
v_call: TRBV27
cdr3_aa: CASSLYPRGKGTYEQYF

j_call: TRBJ1-5
d_call: -
cdr3_length: 16
v_call: TRBV23-1
cdr3_aa: CASSHRELYSNQPQHF

j_call: TRBJ1-6
d_call: -
cdr3_length: 14
v_call: TRBV21-1
cdr3_aa: CAFQGVSYNSPLHF

j_call: TRBJ1-2
d_call: -
cdr3_length: 14
v_call: TRBV7-9
cdr3_aa: CASSLGGPNYGYTF

j_call: TRBJ1-1
d_call: -
cdr3_length: 14
v_call: TRBV19
cdr3_aa: CASRKRQVNTEAFF

j_call: TRBJ1-1
d_call: TRBD1
cdr3_length: 15
v_call: TRBV6-1
cdr3_aa: CASSELHRGYTEAFF

j_call: TRBJ2-1
d_call: -
cdr3_length: 12
v_call: TRBV6-5
cdr3_aa: CAATTGANEQFF

j_call: TRBJ1-4
d_call: -
cdr3_length: 14
v_call: TRBV4-1
cdr3_aa: CASSPRFGNEKLFF

j_call: TRBJ1-4
d_call: -
cdr3_length: 15
v_call: TRBV5-1
cdr3_aa: CASSFRGATNEKLFF

j_call: TRBJ1-2
d_call: -
cdr3_length: 13
v_call: TRBV7-2
cdr3_aa: CASSADTYYGYTF

j_call: TRBJ1-2
d_call: -
cdr3_length: 16
v_call: TRBV7-8
cdr3_aa: CASSRVLAGSEYGYTF

j_call: TRBJ1-2
d_call: -
cdr3_length: 14
v_call: TRBV7-8
cdr3_aa: CASSLGLEVDGYTF

j_call: TRBJ1-3
d_call: -
cdr3_length: 15
v_call: TRBV9
cdr3_aa: CASSATPAGGNTIYF

j_call: TRBJ1-2
d_call: -
cdr3_length: 11
v_call: TRBV5-3
cdr3_aa: CARSLDGAHTF

j_call: TRBJ1-1
d_call: -
cdr3_length: 14
v_call: TRBV6-6
cdr3_aa: CASSYTGRNTEAFF

j_call: TRBJ2-7
d_call: TRBD1
cdr3_length: 15
v_call: TRBV6-1
cdr3_aa: CASSGRQGAYYEQYF

j_call: TRBJ1-1
d_call: -
cdr3_length: 13
v_call: TRBV10-1
cdr3_aa: CASMDYLGTEAFF

j_call: TRBJ1-4
d_call: TRBD1
cdr3_length: 16
v_call: TRBV4-3
cdr3_aa: CASSQGQGGVGEKLFF

j_call: TRBJ1-2
d_call: -
cdr3_length: 14
v_call: TRBV29-1
cdr3_aa: CSVDGWGGWYGYTF

j_call: TRBJ1-2
d_call: -
cdr3_length: 16
v_call: TRBV7-5
cdr3_aa: CVRSLIWAQGNYGYTF

j_call: TRBJ1-2
d_call: -
cdr3_length: 16
v_call: TRBV7-3
cdr3_aa: CASSPFAGETNYGYTF